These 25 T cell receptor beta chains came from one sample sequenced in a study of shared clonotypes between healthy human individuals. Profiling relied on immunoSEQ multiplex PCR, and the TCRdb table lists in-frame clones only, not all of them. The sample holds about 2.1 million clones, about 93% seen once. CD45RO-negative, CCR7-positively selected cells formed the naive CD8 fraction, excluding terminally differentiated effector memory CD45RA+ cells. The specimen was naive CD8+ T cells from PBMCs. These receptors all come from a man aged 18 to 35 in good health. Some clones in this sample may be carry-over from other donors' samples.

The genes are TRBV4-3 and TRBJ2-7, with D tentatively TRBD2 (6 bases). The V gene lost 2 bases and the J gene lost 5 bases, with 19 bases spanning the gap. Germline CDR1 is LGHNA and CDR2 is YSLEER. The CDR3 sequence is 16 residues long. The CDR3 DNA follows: TGCGCCAGCAGCCAAAACTCTCGGGAGTCTGGCAACGAGCAGTACTTC. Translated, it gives CASSQNSRESGNEQYF.

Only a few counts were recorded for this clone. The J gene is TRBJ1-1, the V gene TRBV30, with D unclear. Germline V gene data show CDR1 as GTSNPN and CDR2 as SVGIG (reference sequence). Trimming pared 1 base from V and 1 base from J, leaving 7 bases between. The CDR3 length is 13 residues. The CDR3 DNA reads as TGTGCCTGGAGTGCCGCGGAGAACACTGAAGCTTTCTTT. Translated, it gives CAWSAAENTEAFF.

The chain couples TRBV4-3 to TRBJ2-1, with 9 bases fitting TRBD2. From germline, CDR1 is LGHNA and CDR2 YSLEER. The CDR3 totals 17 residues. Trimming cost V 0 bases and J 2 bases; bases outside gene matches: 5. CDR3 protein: CASSQERLAAPYNEQFF. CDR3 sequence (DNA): TGCGCCAGCAGCCAAGAAAGACTAGCGGCCCCCTACAATGAGCAGTTCTTC.

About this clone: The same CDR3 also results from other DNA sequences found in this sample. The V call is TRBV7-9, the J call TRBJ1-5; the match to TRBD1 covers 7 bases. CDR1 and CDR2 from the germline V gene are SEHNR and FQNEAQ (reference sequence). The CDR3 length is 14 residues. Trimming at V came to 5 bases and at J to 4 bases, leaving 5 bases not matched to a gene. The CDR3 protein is CASSLGQVNQPQHF. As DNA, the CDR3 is TGTGCCAGCAGCCTCGGACAGGTGAATCAGCCCCAGCATTTT.

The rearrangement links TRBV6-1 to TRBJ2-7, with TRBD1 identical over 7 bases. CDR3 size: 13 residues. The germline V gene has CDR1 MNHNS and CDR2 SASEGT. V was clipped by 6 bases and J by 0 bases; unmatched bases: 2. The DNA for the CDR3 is TGTGCCAGCAGGAGGACAGGCTCCTACGAGCAGTACTTC. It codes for CASRRTGSYEQYF.

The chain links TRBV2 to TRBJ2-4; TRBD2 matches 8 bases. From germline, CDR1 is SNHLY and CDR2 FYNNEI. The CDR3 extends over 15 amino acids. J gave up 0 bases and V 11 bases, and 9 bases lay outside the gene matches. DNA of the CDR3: TGTGCCCTCTCCGGGGGGGGCTTAGCCAAAAACATTCAGTACTTC. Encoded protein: CALSGGGLAKNIQYF.

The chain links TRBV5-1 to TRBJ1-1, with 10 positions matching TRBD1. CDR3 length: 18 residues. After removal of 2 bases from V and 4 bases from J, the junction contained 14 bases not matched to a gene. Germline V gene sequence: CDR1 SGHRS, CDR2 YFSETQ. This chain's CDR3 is CASSFMRMRGQGPTEAFF. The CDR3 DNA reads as TGCGCCAGCAGCTTTATGAGAATGAGGGGACAGGGGCCCACTGAAGCTTTCTTT.

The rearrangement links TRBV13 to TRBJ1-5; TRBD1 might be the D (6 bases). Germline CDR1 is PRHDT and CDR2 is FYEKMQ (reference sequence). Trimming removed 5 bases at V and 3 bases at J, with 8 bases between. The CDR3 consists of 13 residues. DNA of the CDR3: TGTGCCAGCAGCCAGGGGTACAATCAGCCCCAGCATTTT. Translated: CASSQGYNQPQHF.

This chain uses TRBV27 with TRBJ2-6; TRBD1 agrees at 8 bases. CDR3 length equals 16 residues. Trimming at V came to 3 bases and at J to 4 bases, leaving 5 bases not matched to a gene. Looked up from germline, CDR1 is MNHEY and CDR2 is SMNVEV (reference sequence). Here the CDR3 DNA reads TGTGCCAGCAGTTTGACAGGGGCGTGGGGGGCCAACGTCCTGACTTTC. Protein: CASSLTGAWGANVLTF.

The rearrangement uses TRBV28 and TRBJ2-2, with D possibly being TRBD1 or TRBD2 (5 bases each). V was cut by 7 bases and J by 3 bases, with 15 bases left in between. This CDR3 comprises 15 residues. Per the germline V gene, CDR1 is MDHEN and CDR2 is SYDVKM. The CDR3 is CASIPGTGHTGELFF. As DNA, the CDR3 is TGTGCCAGCATCCCCGGGACGGGCCACACCGGGGAGCTGTTTTTT.

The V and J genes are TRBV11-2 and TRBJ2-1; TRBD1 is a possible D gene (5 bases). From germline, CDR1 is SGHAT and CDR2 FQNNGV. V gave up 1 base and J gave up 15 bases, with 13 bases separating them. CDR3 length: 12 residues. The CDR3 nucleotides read TGTGCCAGCAGCTTAGGGTCAGGGATGGGGTTCTTC. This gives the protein CASSLGSGMGFF.

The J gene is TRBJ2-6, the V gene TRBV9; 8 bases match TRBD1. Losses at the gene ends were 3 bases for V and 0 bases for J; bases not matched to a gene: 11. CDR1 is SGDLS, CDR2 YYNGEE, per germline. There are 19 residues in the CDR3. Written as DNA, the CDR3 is TGTGCCAGCAGCGATTACAGGGGACAGGTGTACTCTGGGGCCAACGTCCTGACTTTC. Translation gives CASSDYRGQVYSGANVLTF.

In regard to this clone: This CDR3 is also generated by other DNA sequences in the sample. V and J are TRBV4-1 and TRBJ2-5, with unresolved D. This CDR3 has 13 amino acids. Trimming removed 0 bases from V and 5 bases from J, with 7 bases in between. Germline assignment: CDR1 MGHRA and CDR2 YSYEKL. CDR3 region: CASSQDTEETQYF. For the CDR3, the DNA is TGCGCCAGCAGCCAAGATACGGAGGAGACCCAGTACTTC.

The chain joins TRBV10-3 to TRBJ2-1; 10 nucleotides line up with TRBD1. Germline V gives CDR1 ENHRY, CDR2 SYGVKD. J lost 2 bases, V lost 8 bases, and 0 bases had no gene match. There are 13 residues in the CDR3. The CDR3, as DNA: TGTGCCATCGGACAGGGGGCCTACAATGAGCAGTTCTTC. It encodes CAIGQGAYNEQFF.

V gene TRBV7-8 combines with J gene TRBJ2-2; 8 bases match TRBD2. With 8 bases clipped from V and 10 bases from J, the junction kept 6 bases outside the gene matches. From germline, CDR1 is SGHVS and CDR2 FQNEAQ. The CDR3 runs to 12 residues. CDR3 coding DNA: TGTGCCAGCTCCTCGGGGGGGGAGGAGCTGTTTTTT. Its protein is CASSSGGEELFF.

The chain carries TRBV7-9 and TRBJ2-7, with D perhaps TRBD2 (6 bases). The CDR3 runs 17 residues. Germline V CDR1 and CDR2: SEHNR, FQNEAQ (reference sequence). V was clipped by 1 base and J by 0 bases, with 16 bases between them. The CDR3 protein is CASSLGEAREDSYEQYF. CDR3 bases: TGTGCCAGCAGCTTAGGGGAGGCCAGGGAAGACTCCTACGAGCAGTACTTC.

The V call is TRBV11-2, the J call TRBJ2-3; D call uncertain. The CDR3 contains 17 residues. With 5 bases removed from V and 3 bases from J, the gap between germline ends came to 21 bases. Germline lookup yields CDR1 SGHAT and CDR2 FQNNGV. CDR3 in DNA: TGTGCCAGCAGCCCAACCCCCCAGCGCACGTTTACAGATACGCAGTATTTT. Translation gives CASSPTPQRTFTDTQYF.

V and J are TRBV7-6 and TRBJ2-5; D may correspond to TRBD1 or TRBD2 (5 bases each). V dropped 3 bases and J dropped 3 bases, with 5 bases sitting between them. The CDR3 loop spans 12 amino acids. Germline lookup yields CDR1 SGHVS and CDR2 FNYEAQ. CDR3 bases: TGTGCCAGCAGCTTGGGGGAAGAGACCCAGTACTTC. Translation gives CASSLGEETQYF.

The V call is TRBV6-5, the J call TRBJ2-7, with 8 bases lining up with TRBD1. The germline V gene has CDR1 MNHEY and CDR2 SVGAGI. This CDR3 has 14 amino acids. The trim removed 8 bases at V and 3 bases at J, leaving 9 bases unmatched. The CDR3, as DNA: TGTGCCAGCGGTTCTGACGGACAGGGCTACGAGCAGTACTTC. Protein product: CASGSDGQGYEQYF.

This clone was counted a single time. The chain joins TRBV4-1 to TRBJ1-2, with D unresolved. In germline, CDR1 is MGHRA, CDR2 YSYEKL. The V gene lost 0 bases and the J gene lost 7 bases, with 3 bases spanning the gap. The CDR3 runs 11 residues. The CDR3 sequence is CASSQDAGYTF. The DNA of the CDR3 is TGCGCCAGCAGCCAAGATGCTGGCTACACCTTC.

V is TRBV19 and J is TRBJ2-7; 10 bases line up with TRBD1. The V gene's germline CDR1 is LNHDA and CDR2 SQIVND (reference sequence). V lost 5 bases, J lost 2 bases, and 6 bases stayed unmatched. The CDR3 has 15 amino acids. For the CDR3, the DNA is TGTGCCAGTAGTGCCTGGGGACAGGGGACCTACGAGCAGTACTTC. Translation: CASSAWGQGTYEQYF.

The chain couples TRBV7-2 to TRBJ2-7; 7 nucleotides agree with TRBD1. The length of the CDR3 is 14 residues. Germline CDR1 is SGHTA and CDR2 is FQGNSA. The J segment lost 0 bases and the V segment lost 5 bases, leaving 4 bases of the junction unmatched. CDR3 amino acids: CASSLDRRSYEQYF. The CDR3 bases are TGTGCCAGCAGCCTGGACAGGCGCTCCTACGAGCAGTACTTC.

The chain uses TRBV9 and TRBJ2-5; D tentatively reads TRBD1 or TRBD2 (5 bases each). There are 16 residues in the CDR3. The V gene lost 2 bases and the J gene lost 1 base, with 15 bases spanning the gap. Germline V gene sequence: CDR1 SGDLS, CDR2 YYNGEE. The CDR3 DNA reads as TGTGCCAGCAGCGTGGGGATGAGGGACCTCCAAGAGACCCAGTACTTC. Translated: CASSVGMRDLQETQYF.

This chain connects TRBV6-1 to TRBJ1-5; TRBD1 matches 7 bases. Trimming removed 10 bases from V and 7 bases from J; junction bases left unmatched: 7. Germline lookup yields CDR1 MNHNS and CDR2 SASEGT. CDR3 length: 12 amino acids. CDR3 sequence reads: CATKPGGQPQHF. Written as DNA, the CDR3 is TGTGCCACCAAACCAGGGGGGCAGCCCCAGCATTTT.

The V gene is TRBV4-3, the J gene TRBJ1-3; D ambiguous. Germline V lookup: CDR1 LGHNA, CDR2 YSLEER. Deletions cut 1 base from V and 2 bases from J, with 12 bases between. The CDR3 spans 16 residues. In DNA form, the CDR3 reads TGCGCCAGCAGCCAAGGATTTACCGGGGCTGGAAACACCATATATTTT. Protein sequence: CASSQGFTGAGNTIYF.